The entry below gives a single TCR beta chain sequence along with its context. Antigen: not known. This entry comes from a study of T cell responses to AZD1222 COVID-19 vaccine. Study-wide findings and caveats: Regions 160-218 and 743-854 dominated among vaccine-associated CD4 TCRs spanning spike. There were mostly white British donors and more females than males, and clonal diversity was possibly underestimated. No repertoire was sampled before or during the peak T cell response, only after it.

Libraries were prepared by immunoSEQ multiplex PCR; TCRdb keeps only in-frame clonotypes and omits some of them. Here the sample spans under 150,000 clones, 92% being singletons. Looked up from germline, CDR1 is MNHEY and CDR2 is SVGAGI. This CDR3 has 13 residues. With 2 bases removed from V and 7 bases from J, the gap between germline ends came to 9 bases. The source was peripheral blood, collected 28 days after the second AZD1222 dose. The sequence was collected from an adult who received the AZD1222 COVID-19 vaccine. This chain uses TRBV6-5 with TRBJ2-1; D gene ambiguous. CDR3 nucleotides: TGTGCCAGCAGTTACCTCGACGGTAATGAGCAGTTCTTC. It specifies CASSYLDGNEQFF.